Following are 10 T cell receptor beta chains from one sample sequenced in a study of blood T cell repertoires in COVID-19. Profiled with immunoSEQ multiplex PCR; TCRdb holds only in-frame clones, not every one. The repertoire holds fewer than 200,000 clones, with 70% to 90% as singletons. Source material: peripheral blood. Source of these receptors: a man between 60 and 70 years old with active or convalescent COVID-19.

The chain links TRBV18 to TRBJ2-7; 9 bases are a match to TRBD1. V trimming: 3 bases; J trimming: 5 bases; junction bases outside the gene matches: 5. From germline, CDR1 is KGHSH and CDR2 LQKENI. This CDR3 has 14 amino acids. The CDR3 region is CASSPSDRGDEQYF. CDR3 sequence (DNA): TGTGCCAGCTCACCCTCGGACAGGGGCGACGAGCAGTACTTC.

This chain uses TRBV7-2 with TRBJ2-5; TRBD2 agrees at 9 bases. The germline V gene encodes CDR1 SGHTA and CDR2 FQGNSA. This CDR3 is 15 amino acids long. Germline trimming cut 3 bases from V and 2 bases from J; bases unmatched to any gene: 4. Here the CDR3 DNA reads TGTGCCAGCAGCTTCCAAGCGGGGGGACAAGAGACCCAGTACTTC. The encoded protein is CASSFQAGGQETQYF.

The rearrangement links TRBV3-1 (or the pseudogene TRBV3-2) to TRBJ1-4; tentative D call: TRBD1 (5 bases). Trimming stripped 4 bases from V and 7 bases from J, with 7 bases between. CDR1 LGHDT and CDR2 YNNKEL come from the germline V gene (reference sequence). CDR3 length: 12 residues. The CDR3 sequence: CASSRTSEKLFF. In DNA form, the CDR3 reads TGTGCCAGCAGCCGGACAAGTGAAAAACTGTTTTTT.

The CDR3 bases are TGCAGTGCTTACAGGATGCCCGAAGCTTTCTTT. It is translated as CSAYRMPEAFF. The chain joins TRBV20-1 to TRBJ1-1, with a tentative D call TRBD1 (5 bases). The CDR3 is made up of 11 amino acids. Trimming left V 5 bases short and J 8 bases short, with 12 bases between. From germline, CDR1 is DFQATT and CDR2 SNEGSKA (reference sequence).

The genes are TRBV29-1 and TRBJ2-7; tentatively, D is TRBD2 (5 bases). Per the germline V gene, CDR1 is SQVTM and CDR2 is ANQGSEA. The CDR3 is made up of 13 amino acids. V lost 4 bases and J lost 5, with 15 bases in between. The CDR3 region is CSVGRVEVDEQYF. The CDR3, as DNA: TGCAGCGTTGGAAGGGTGGAGGTGGACGAGCAGTACTTC.

J is TRBJ2-2 and V is TRBV3-1 (or the pseudogene TRBV3-2); 8 bases agree with TRBD1. V trimming: 4 bases; J trimming: 5 bases; junction bases outside the gene matches: 9. Germline assignment: CDR1 LGHDT and CDR2 YNNKEL (reference sequence). The CDR3 consists of 16 residues. CDR3 nucleotides: TGTGCCAGCAGCCCAGCCGACAGGGGCAATACCGGGGAGCTGTTTTTT. It is translated as CASSPADRGNTGELFF.

This chain uses TRBV7-6 with TRBJ1-4, with D perhaps matching TRBD1 (5 bases). V lost 1 base and J lost 4, with 19 bases in between. The CDR3 spans 18 residues. The germline CDR1 and CDR2 sequences are SGHVS and FNYEAQ. The CDR3 spells CASSLVRGGGRDNEKLFF. In DNA, the CDR3 is TGTGCCAGCAGCTTAGTACGGGGAGGTGGCAGGGATAATGAAAAACTGTTTTTT.

The chain joins TRBV5-1 to TRBJ2-6, with D maybe TRBD1 (5 bases). Germline CDR1 and CDR2: SGHRS and YFSETQ. Trimming took off 1 base at V and 0 bases at J, with 14 bases between the two ends. This CDR3 spans 18 amino acids. DNA of the CDR3: TGCGCCAGCAGCTTGAGTGGGCAGGGCAGCTCTGGGGCCAACGTCCTGACTTTC. The encoded protein is CASSLSGQGSSGANVLTF.

The chain couples TRBV10-3 to TRBJ2-2, with 7 bases that match TRBD2. Germline CDR1 ENHRY, CDR2 SYGVKD. J lost 1 base, V lost 5 bases, and 16 bases had no gene match. The CDR3 extends over 19 amino acids. The CDR3 protein is CAISKMPPRPGGNTGELFF. Written as DNA, the CDR3 is TGTGCCATCAGTAAGATGCCCCCCCGCCCGGGAGGGAACACCGGGGAGCTGTTTTTT.

This clone was counted between two and nine times. The J gene is TRBJ1-5, the V gene TRBV10-3, with D possibly matching TRBD1 (6 bases). Germline V gene sequence: CDR1 ENHRY, CDR2 SYGVKD. The CDR3 has 16 amino acids. V was trimmed by 0 bases and J by 4 bases, leaving 13 bases between them. The CDR3 DNA reads TGTGCCATCAGTGAGTCGGGGGGGGGCCTTAATCAGCCCCAGCATTTT. Amino acid sequence: CAISESGGGLNQPQHF.